What follows is one T cell receptor (beta chain) and its context. Its antigen is currently not known. No qualities accompany the bases; no much larger clone lies one base away. V and J are truncated by 4 bases and 0 bases respectively, leaving an intervening sequence of 9 bases. The germline V gene (reference sequence) specifies MNHNY as CDR1 and SVGAGI as CDR2. From its cysteine to its phenylalanine, the CDR3 spans 15 amino acids. Only the CDR3 DNA is retained, 45 bases long and in frame from the first base. The data are from a study of blood T cell repertoires in COVID-19 (dated by TCRdb to between 2020 and 2021). Regarding the complete study: Collaborator samples came from the United States, Italy and Spain and covered acute and convalescent phases of COVID-19. The repertoires were made available in a free public database intended to serve as a resource for research on the immune response to SARS-CoV-2. The dataset comprised deeply sampled blood TCRbeta repertoires from subjects exposed to, actively infected with, or recovered from COVID-19. Samples were obtained from the ongoing ImmuneRACE study (first 160 participants) and from some 1,300 subjects provided by 6 global collaborators. Nearly every sample came with metadata listing a de-identified subject ID, COVID-19 status, age in years and sex. Where HLA class I and class II types were available, the types were taken from metadata supplied by the sample provider, not from assay-based typing. The material from the prospective study consisted of cDNA or gDNA derived from T cells, B-cell-depleted T cells, or PBMCs. The investigation overall reported the following: How much clinical and demographic metadata was included differed by source and by participant, and the metadata was provided uncurated.

Enrolling through a virtual design, the prospective study's participants ranged in age from roughly 18 to 100 years and lived across roughly 23 United States geographic areas. To assign participants to cohorts, the prospective study relied on clinical history that participants themselves reported in a screening survey and a study questionnaire. For ImmuneRACE Cohort 3, a participant was defined as recovered based on two consecutive negative NP/OP PCR tests, clearance by a healthcare professional, or resolution of symptoms. In the prospective study, mobile phlebotomists collected whole blood, serum and a nasopharyngeal or oropharyngeal swab from each participant. Participants in the prospective study had the option to provide additional blood draws and questionnaires over a roughly 2-month period. Prospective study blood samples were shipped either frozen or at room temperature before DNA extraction.

TCRbeta CDR3 regions were amplified from genomic DNA by means of the immunoSEQ Assay, a bias-controlled multiplex PCR. In the source study's methods: The number of nucleated cells in each sample was estimated from the amplification of reference gene primers within the assay. To quantify the absolute abundance of each unique TCRbeta CDR3 rearrangement, sequence reads were collapsed and filtered. For each sample, productive Simpson clonality was calculated as the square root of Simpson's diversity index over productive rearrangements. This immuneACCESS table, as held by TCRdb, lists in-frame sequences with V and J called but not all clones. Of the missing ones, under half trace to an unresolved V gene in checked studies; the others have no known cause. V and J calls and clone size are given by that table; D and trimming were obtained from the DNA. A total of 200,000 to 250,000 clones appear in this sample, about 80% of them only once. The ten largest clones add up to around 1.8% of the sample.

This clonotype was obtained from a man in his 60s who had recovered from COVID-19. What was sequenced was PBMCs or T cells enriched from blood (not recorded which). In this chain, TRBV6-6 is recombined with TRBJ1-4, with the D gene uncertain. The CDR3 reads as follows: CASSFRGATNEKLFF. The DNA sequence is as follows: TGTGCCAGCAGTTTTCGAGGTGCAACTAATGAAAAACTGTTTTTT.